The source of this T cell receptor beta chain is a study of OX40 agonist ivuxolimab in advanced cancers. At the level of the study: Ivuxolimab is an agonistic anti-OX40 (CD134) antibody, and patients were treated with it. The study, taken as a whole, reports: In the 0.1 to 3.0 mg/kg range, CD4+ and CD8+ blood T cells had expanded clonally by week 6.

This clone has just a few counts. The antigen is unknown. TCRdb's copy holds only in-frame clones and misses some; the assay was immunoSEQ multiplex PCR. The top ten hold 20% to 30% of the sample, which has over 30,000 clones, 70% to 85% seen once. This CDR3 is 13 amino acids long. Between the trimmed V and J ends, which lost 1 base and 7 bases, there was a span of 8 bases. CDR1 MNHNS and CDR2 SASEGT come from the germline V gene. V is TRBV6-1 and J is TRBJ1-5; D is unclear. Sequencing used CD4+ or CD8+ T cells sorted from blood, obtained in a trial of the OX40 agonist ivuxolimab. This receptor was obtained from an adult with an advanced solid tumor such as melanoma, head and neck, liver or kidney cancer. This CDR3 reads CASSEVIGQPQHF. The CDR3 coding sequence is TGTGCCAGCAGTGAAGTCATCGGACAGCCCCAGCATTTT.